This T cell receptor beta chain was retrieved from a study of CD8+CD57+ T cells in acquired aplastic anemia. Study-level background: The sorted CD4+ and CD8+ cells yielded an average around 3.2 ug of DNA.

Study-level findings and limits: Between patients and controls, around 30 CD8+ CDR3 sequences were found in common. Patients were compared with controls for CD8+ Simpson's diversity, and no significant difference emerged.

An expansion of CD8+CD57+ cells by flow cytometry had been shown in patients chosen for sequencing. Patients were treatment-naive when blood was sampled. Genomic DNA was employed as the template in profiling TCR beta VDJ and CDR3. MiXCR was run by TCRdb on the reads, yielding one entry per CDR3 protein. Of 260,000 or so distinct CDR3 sequences detected, approximately 86% appear once; the ten largest clones hold 40% to 55%. CDR3 length equals 14 residues. CDR1 is KGHDR and CDR2 is SFDVKD in the germline V gene. The junction had 14 bases not matched to a gene; V was cut back by 9 bases and J by 7 bases. This clonotype was recorded a few times. What it binds is unknown.

This chain connects TRBV24-1 to TRBJ2-7; 7 nucleotides agree with TRBD1. The sequenced sample was sorted CD4+, CD8+, or CD8+CD57+ T cells (not recorded which) from PBMCs. The TCR was taken from a human donor with aplastic anemia. The CDR3 region is CATGAGQAPREQYF. The CDR3 DNA reads as TGTGCCACCGGGGCCGGACAGGCCCCGAGGGAGCAGTACTTC.